Below are 17 T cell receptor beta chains sequenced from a single sample in a study of blood T cell repertoires in COVID-19 (dated by TCRdb to 2020 to 2021). Libraries were constructed by the immunoSEQ multiplex PCR assay. Not all clones reach the TCRdb copy of this immuneACCESS table, which keeps in-frame sequences only. Checked studies attribute under half of the gap to unresolved V genes and leave the rest unexplained. This sample lists about 300,000 clones; 70% to 90% were detected once. Under 6.5% of the sample is taken by the ten largest. Input material: PBMCs or T cells enriched from blood (not recorded which). These receptors all come from a woman younger than 45 who had recovered from COVID-19.

In this sample, this clone turned up once. The CDR3 reads CSVEGQGSGYTF. In DNA form, the CDR3 reads TGCAGCGTTGAAGGTCAGGGCAGTGGCTACACCTTC. V is TRBV29-1 and J is TRBJ1-2; D might be TRBD1 (5 bases). CDR1 SQVTM and CDR2 ANQGSEA come from the germline V gene. The V end lost 1 base, the J end lost 7 bases, and 10 bases lay between the germline ends. The CDR3 is 12 residues long.

This chain joins TRBV5-5 and TRBJ1-2; D is possibly TRBD1 (5 bases). The germline V gene encodes CDR1 SGHKS and CDR2 YYEKEE (reference sequence). The CDR3 runs 13 residues. V was pared by 0 bases and J by 10 bases, with 13 bases between. This chain's CDR3 is CASSLGGAGDYTF. As DNA, the CDR3 is TGTGCCAGCAGCTTGGGTGGGGCGGGGGACTACACCTTC.

The chain has TRBV5-4 and TRBJ2-5, with D uncertain. Trimming removed 4 bases from V and 5 bases from J, with 18 bases in between. The CDR3 has 15 residues. The germline V gene encodes CDR1 SGHNT and CDR2 YYREEE (reference sequence). In DNA, the CDR3 is TGTGCCAGCAGCGCCTCCAACGGAGATGGGGAGACCCAGTACTTC. Residues: CASSASNGDGETQYF.

This sequence joins TRBV7-2 and TRBJ2-7; D gene unclear. Germline loops: CDR1 SGHTA, CDR2 FQGNSA. This CDR3 region has 12 residues. The V end was cut by 2 bases, the J end by 3 bases, with 5 bases between. This CDR3 reads CASSLYSYEQYF. In nucleotides, the CDR3 is TGTGCCAGCAGCTTATATAGCTACGAGCAGTACTTC.

This clone was seen more than once but under ten times. The chain uses TRBV18 and TRBJ1-1; 8 positions agree with TRBD1. The CDR3 spans 14 residues. The V segment lost 5 bases and the J segment 2 bases; nucleotides outside the gene matches: 4. CDR1 is KGHSH and CDR2 is LQKENI in the germline V gene. The DNA for the CDR3 is TGTGCCAGCTCATCAGGACAGGGAAACACTGAAGCTTTCTTT. It is translated as CASSSGQGNTEAFF.

This clone was recorded only once. The chain recombines TRBV18 with TRBJ1-1, with a possible D match to TRBD1 (6 bases). V was shortened by 0 bases and J by 0 bases, with 14 bases between the two germline ends. The CDR3 extends over 17 amino acids. Germline V gives CDR1 KGHSH, CDR2 LQKENI. The CDR3 nucleotides read TGTGCCAGCTCACCACCTAATTCCAGGGGCATGAACACTGAAGCTTTCTTT. It translates to CASSPPNSRGMNTEAFF.

V usage is TRBV2 and J usage is TRBJ2-7; perhaps TRBD2 as D (5 bases). Trimming cost V 5 bases and J 2 bases, with 13 bases left between them. The germline V gene encodes CDR1 SNHLY and CDR2 FYNNEI. CDR3 size: 14 residues. The CDR3 nucleotides are TGTGCCAGCAGTCCCGGAGACGGGACCTACGAGCAGTACTTC. This codes for CASSPGDGTYEQYF.

This chain links TRBV30 with TRBJ1-6; possible D gene TRBD1, 5 bases. Germline V CDR1 and CDR2: GTSNPN, SVGIG (reference sequence). This CDR3 contains 15 residues. The V end was cut by 5 bases, the J end by 0 bases, with 11 bases between. The DNA for the CDR3 is TGTGCCTGGTCCGTAGACAGCTCCTATAATTCACCCCTCCACTTT. This gives the protein CAWSVDSSYNSPLHF.

Details on this clone: The identical CDR3 is also encoded by other nucleotide sequences in the sample. The V and J genes are TRBV7-2 and TRBJ2-3; D possibly corresponds to TRBD2 (6 bases). Germline V gene lookup returns CDR1 SGHTA and CDR2 FQGNSA. The CDR3 is made up of 15 amino acids. V lost 1 base and J 1 base, leaving 9 bases between the germline ends. CDR3 sequence: CASSLGPGGTDTQYF. The DNA for the CDR3 is TGTGCCAGCAGCTTAGGACCGGGGGGCACAGATACGCAGTATTTT.

J is TRBJ1-1 and V is TRBV4-1; D possibly corresponds to TRBD1 (5 bases). The CDR3 covers 15 residues. Germline V gene lookup returns CDR1 MGHRA and CDR2 YSYEKL. Trimming stripped 4 bases from V and 2 bases from J, with 14 bases between. The CDR3 sequence is CASSPRQGENTEAFF. The CDR3 region has the DNA TGCGCCAGCAGCCCCCGGCAAGGGGAAAACACTGAAGCTTTCTTT.

CDR3 DNA sequence: TGTGCCAGCAGTTACCTAGCGGGGGGCACAGATACGCAGTATTTT. It yields the protein CASSYLAGGTDTQYF. The rearrangement uses TRBV6-5 and TRBJ2-3, with TRBD2 identical over 10 bases. With V trimmed by 2 bases and J by 1 base, 0 bases remained unmatched. This CDR3 spans 15 amino acids. From germline, CDR1 is MNHEY and CDR2 SVGAGI.

The rearrangement uses TRBV6-5 and TRBJ2-1; 7 bases line up with TRBD2. CDR3 length equals 16 residues. Germline CDR1 MNHEY, CDR2 SVGAGI. Losses at the gene ends were 0 bases for V and 8 bases for J; bases not matched to a gene: 10. The chain's CDR3 is CASSYSKRASGDEQFF. The CDR3 DNA sequence: TGTGCCAGCAGTTACTCGAAGCGGGCCAGCGGGGATGAGCAGTTCTTC.

This sequence joins TRBV25-1 and TRBJ1-4, with D perhaps matching TRBD1 (5 bases). There are 16 residues in the CDR3. Germline V gene sequence: CDR1 MGHDK, CDR2 SYGVNS. Trimming removed 8 bases at V and 0 bases at J, with 16 bases between. Here the CDR3 reads CASARGEGATNEKLFF. In nucleotides, the CDR3 is TGTGCCAGCGCTCGGGGGGAAGGAGCAACTAATGAAAAACTGTTTTTT.

This chain joins TRBV6-5 and TRBJ2-7, with D possibly matching TRBD1 (5 bases). V was clipped by 5 bases and J by 2 bases, with 16 bases between them. Germline V gene lookup returns CDR1 MNHEY and CDR2 SVGAGI. The CDR3 length is 15 residues. The DNA for the CDR3 is TGTGCCAGCAGTATACAGGCGGCCGGAACCTACGAGCAGTACTTC. Translating gives CASSIQAAGTYEQYF.

The rearrangement links TRBV29-1 to TRBJ2-3; weak D call: TRBD1 (6 bases). Germline CDR1 and CDR2: SQVTM and ANQGSEA. This CDR3 comprises 11 residues. V was cut by 4 bases and J by 6 bases, with 8 bases left in between. CDR3 coding DNA: TGCAGCGTTGCAGGGGCCGATACGCAGTATTTT. This codes for CSVAGADTQYF.

This rearrangement joins TRBV27 to TRBJ2-7; TRBD2 agrees at 8 bases. The CDR3 is 14 amino acids. CDR1 is MNHEY and CDR2 is SMNVEV in the germline V gene (reference sequence). J lost 0 bases, V lost 8 bases, and 6 bases had no gene match. CDR3 in amino acids: CASPGGGSSYEQYF. The CDR3 DNA reads TGTGCCAGCCCCGGGGGGGGGAGCTCCTACGAGCAGTACTTC.

The chain uses TRBV19 and TRBJ1-1; possible D gene TRBD1, 5 bases. The CDR3 is 17 residues long. The germline CDR1 and CDR2 sequences are LNHDA and SQIVND (reference sequence). V lost 3 bases, J lost 1 base, and 18 bases lay in between. The CDR3 DNA sequence: TGTGCCAGTAGTATCCCCCCCAGGGAAGGTGGGAACACTGAAGCTTTCTTT. Translated, it gives CASSIPPREGGNTEAFF.